Listed below are T cell receptor beta chains from one sample, sequenced in a study of beta chain features in type 1 diabetes. The table came from immunoSEQ multiplex PCR; TCRdb's copy has only in-frame clones and leaves some out. The sample gives tens of thousands of clones, almost 50% of which show up once; 0.65% to 0.85% is in the top ten. The sample consisted of central memory CD4+ T cells from blood. The receptors derive from a man aged 25-45 years with type 1 diabetes. The CDR3 runs from the conserved cysteine through the conserved F or W. Each record gives: V gene, clone size, J gene, D gene, CDR3 DNA, CDR3 protein. The D gene is left open where the match is weak. For some rows the clone size is stated as once, few or many, or as a class when expanded; others skip it.

v_gene: TRBV19
abundance: .
j_gene: TRBJ1-1
d_gene: .
CDR3nt: TGTGCCAGTAGTATAAGCAGGGCCCTCGAAGCTTTCTTT
CDR3aa: CASSISRALEAFF

v_gene: TRBV2
abundance: .
j_gene: TRBJ2-3
d_gene: TRBD2
CDR3nt: TGTGCCAGCAGCGTTAGCGGGCCTAGCACAGATACGCAGTATTTT
CDR3aa: CASSVSGPSTDTQYF

v_gene: TRBV7-9
abundance: once
j_gene: TRBJ2-5
d_gene: .
CDR3nt: TGTGCCAGCAGCCTAAAGAACAGGGGAGGCGGGGAGACCCAGTACTTC
CDR3aa: CASSLKNRGGGETQYF

v_gene: TRBV18
abundance: many
j_gene: TRBJ2-3
d_gene: .
CDR3nt: TGTGCCAGCTTGGTCCGCGGCGATACGCAGTATTTT
CDR3aa: CASLVRGDTQYF

v_gene: TRBV5-4
abundance: .
j_gene: TRBJ2-5
d_gene: .
CDR3nt: TGTGCCAGCAGCTTGGGAGGAAAAGAGACCCAGTACTTC
CDR3aa: CASSLGGKETQYF

v_gene: TRBV6-1
abundance: few
j_gene: TRBJ2-4
d_gene: TRBD1
CDR3nt: TGTGCCAGCAGTGAGCAGGGACAGGGCATTCAGTACTTC
CDR3aa: CASSEQGQGIQYF

v_gene: TRBV19
abundance: .
j_gene: TRBJ1-5
d_gene: .
CDR3nt: TGTGCCAGTAGTATGGGGCTCGGTCAGCCCCAGCATTTT
CDR3aa: CASSMGLGQPQHF

v_gene: TRBV11-2
abundance: few
j_gene: TRBJ2-5
d_gene: TRBD2
CDR3nt: TGTGCCAGCAGCCCACAGAAATTGGGACTAGCGGGGGTCCAAGAGACCCAGTACTTC
CDR3aa: CASSPQKLGLAGVQETQYF

v_gene: TRBV7-9
abundance: many
j_gene: TRBJ2-7
d_gene: .
CDR3nt: TGTGCCAGCAGCTCCTACGCCGGAGCCTACGAGCAGTACTTC
CDR3aa: CASSSYAGAYEQYF

v_gene: TRBV18
abundance: few
j_gene: TRBJ2-7
d_gene: TRBD2
CDR3nt: TGTGCCAGCTCACCACAAACCGGGGGGGAGCAGTACTTC
CDR3aa: CASSPQTGGEQYF

v_gene: TRBV14
abundance: .
j_gene: TRBJ1-3
d_gene: .
CDR3nt: TGTGCCAGCAGCCCACTGTTTCTCTCTGGAAACACCATATATTTT
CDR3aa: CASSPLFLSGNTIYF

v_gene: TRBV7-8
abundance: .
j_gene: TRBJ1-2
d_gene: TRBD1
CDR3nt: TGTGCCAGCAGCTGGGACAGGGGAACCTATGGCTACACCTTC
CDR3aa: CASSWDRGTYGYTF

v_gene: TRBV9
abundance: .
j_gene: TRBJ2-1
d_gene: .
CDR3nt: TGTGCCAGCAGCGTATCTCCGGGAGCGATGGTAAATGAGCAGTTCTTC
CDR3aa: CASSVSPGAMVNEQFF

v_gene: TRBV6-1
abundance: few
j_gene: TRBJ2-7
d_gene: .
CDR3nt: TGTGCCAGCAGTCCACGGAGTAAGCGGAACGAGCAGTACTTC
CDR3aa: CASSPRSKRNEQYF

v_gene: TRBV5-1
abundance: .
j_gene: TRBJ1-1
d_gene: .
CDR3nt: TGCGCCAGCAGCCCGAGGGAGGGGGGGCGAGCTTTCTTT
CDR3aa: CASSPREGGRAFF

v_gene: TRBV11-3
abundance: .
j_gene: TRBJ2-2
d_gene: .
CDR3nt: TGTGCCAGCCATCGGGATGCGAACACCGGGGAGCTGTTTTTT
CDR3aa: CASHRDANTGELFF

v_gene: TRBV7-8
abundance: few
j_gene: TRBJ2-2
d_gene: TRBD2
CDR3nt: TGTGCCAGCAGCCAGGCGGCGGGAGAGGCCGGGGAGCTGTTTTTT
CDR3aa: CASSQAAGEAGELFF

v_gene: TRBV10-2
abundance: .
j_gene: TRBJ1-5
d_gene: .
CDR3nt: TGCGCCAGCAGTTGGGGAGGGGGAGGCAATCAGCCCCAGCATTTT
CDR3aa: CASSWGGGGNQPQHF

v_gene: TRBV7-2
abundance: .
j_gene: TRBJ1-1
d_gene: .
CDR3nt: TGTGCCAGCAGCTTCGACAGGAGCACTGAAGCTTTCTTT
CDR3aa: CASSFDRSTEAFF

v_gene: TRBV5-1
abundance: .
j_gene: TRBJ2-7
d_gene: .
CDR3nt: TGCGCCAGCAGGAGGGAAGGCGAGCAGTACTTC
CDR3aa: CASRREGEQYF

v_gene: TRBV18
abundance: .
j_gene: TRBJ2-3
d_gene: .
CDR3nt: TGTGCCAGCTCACCCCTATTGGCGGGTAGCACAGATACGCAGTATTTT
CDR3aa: CASSPLLAGSTDTQYF

v_gene: TRBV6-6
abundance: .
j_gene: TRBJ2-5
d_gene: .
CDR3nt: TGTGCCAGCAGCACGCGTTCGGGGAGGGAGACCCAGTACTTC
CDR3aa: CASSTRSGRETQYF

v_gene: TRBV18
abundance: .
j_gene: TRBJ2-1
d_gene: .
CDR3nt: TGTGCCAGCTCACCATTGCCCGAACTAGTCTCCTACAATGAGCAGTTCTTC
CDR3aa: CASSPLPELVSYNEQFF

v_gene: TRBV19
abundance: few
j_gene: TRBJ1-5
d_gene: .
CDR3nt: TGTGCCAGTAGTATAGATTGGAGCGGTAATAGCAATCAGCCCCAGCATTTT
CDR3aa: CASSIDWSGNSNQPQHF

v_gene: TRBV10-3
abundance: .
j_gene: TRBJ1-1
d_gene: .
CDR3nt: TGTGCCATCAGCCCGGGACTCCAAGGGGCTTTCTTT
CDR3aa: CAISPGLQGAFF

v_gene: TRBV7-9
abundance: .
j_gene: TRBJ1-2
d_gene: .
CDR3nt: TGTGCCAGCAGCCCACAGGGATCCTACTATGGCTACACCTTC
CDR3aa: CASSPQGSYYGYTF

v_gene: TRBV27
abundance: .
j_gene: TRBJ1-2
d_gene: .
CDR3nt: TGTGCCAGCAGTTCGGCCCAAGCGGACTATGGCTACACCTTC
CDR3aa: CASSSAQADYGYTF

v_gene: TRBV21-1
abundance: .
j_gene: TRBJ2-7
d_gene: .
CDR3nt: TGTGCCAGCAGCAAAATGGCAGTCATCGACGAGCAGTACTTC
CDR3aa: CASSKMAVIDEQYF

v_gene: TRBV9
abundance: .
j_gene: TRBJ1-3
d_gene: .
CDR3nt: TGTGCCAGCAGCGGAGGATTTGGGGGCAACTCTGGAAACACCATATATTTT
CDR3aa: CASSGGFGGNSGNTIYF

v_gene: TRBV6-1
abundance: .
j_gene: TRBJ2-2
d_gene: .
CDR3nt: TGTGCCAGCAGTGAGGGGAGGCACACCGGGGAGCTGTTTTTT
CDR3aa: CASSEGRHTGELFF

v_gene: TRBV4-2
abundance: few
j_gene: TRBJ1-2
d_gene: TRBD1
CDR3nt: TGTGCCAGCAGCCAGGGGGACAGGGACAACTATGGCTACACCTTC
CDR3aa: CASSQGDRDNYGYTF

v_gene: TRBV2
abundance: .
j_gene: TRBJ2-3
d_gene: .
CDR3nt: TGTGCCAGCAGTGAACTAGATACGCAGTATTTT
CDR3aa: CASSELDTQYF

v_gene: TRBV5-1
abundance: .
j_gene: TRBJ1-5
d_gene: TRBD1
CDR3nt: TGCGCCAGCAGCCCGGAACAGGGGAGCAATCAGCCCCAGCATTTT
CDR3aa: CASSPEQGSNQPQHF

v_gene: TRBV5-6
abundance: .
j_gene: TRBJ1-1
d_gene: .
CDR3nt: TGTGCCAGCAGCCCGACGAACAGGCCCTTAGAAGCTTTCTTT
CDR3aa: CASSPTNRPLEAFF

v_gene: TRBV29-1
abundance: few
j_gene: TRBJ2-3
d_gene: TRBD1
CDR3nt: TGCAGCGTTGAGGGACAGAGCACAGATACGCAGTATTTT
CDR3aa: CSVEGQSTDTQYF

v_gene: TRBV30
abundance: .
j_gene: TRBJ1-5
d_gene: TRBD1
CDR3nt: TGTGCCTGGAGCCGCGGGACAGCTAATCAGCCCCAGCATTTT
CDR3aa: CAWSRGTANQPQHF

v_gene: TRBV6-5
abundance: few
j_gene: TRBJ1-5
d_gene: .
CDR3nt: TGTGCCAGCAGTTACTCGTACTCGTTACAGCCCCAGCATTTT
CDR3aa: CASSYSYSLQPQHF

v_gene: TRBV9
abundance: .
j_gene: TRBJ1-6
d_gene: TRBD1
CDR3nt: TGTGCCAGCAGCGTAGGTGGTTCTGGGACAGGGGGGTTTAATTCACCCCTCCACTTT
CDR3aa: CASSVGGSGTGGFNSPLHF

v_gene: TRBV5-1
abundance: .
j_gene: TRBJ2-2
d_gene: .
CDR3nt: TGCGCCAGCAGCTTGAATTGGCTGGGTAGCGCCGGGGAGCTGTTTTTT
CDR3aa: CASSLNWLGSAGELFF

v_gene: TRBV7-9
abundance: .
j_gene: TRBJ2-7
d_gene: .
CDR3nt: TGTGCCAGCAGCCAAGGGGGAGGGGCAAAACTCTACGAGCAGTACTTC
CDR3aa: CASSQGGGAKLYEQYF

v_gene: TRBV2
abundance: .
j_gene: TRBJ2-7
d_gene: .
CDR3nt: TGTGCCAGCAGGCTTCGGGGGGAGCAGTACTTC
CDR3aa: CASRLRGEQYF

v_gene: TRBV5-1
abundance: .
j_gene: TRBJ2-1
d_gene: .
CDR3nt: TGCGCCAGCAACGGCCAAGTAGCGGCCAATGAGCAGTTCTTC
CDR3aa: CASNGQVAANEQFF

v_gene: TRBV12-5
abundance: .
j_gene: TRBJ1-2
d_gene: TRBD1
CDR3nt: TGTGCTAGTGCCCCCGGACAGGGCTCGGGGGGCTACACCTTC
CDR3aa: CASAPGQGSGGYTF

v_gene: TRBV7-2
abundance: .
j_gene: TRBJ2-2
d_gene: .
CDR3nt: TGTGCCAGCAGCTTAAACGGAGGGGGCGCGGGAGGGGAGCTGTTTTTT
CDR3aa: CASSLNGGGAGGELFF

v_gene: TRBV6-5
abundance: few
j_gene: TRBJ2-5
d_gene: TRBD2
CDR3nt: TGTGCCAGCAGCGTTCCCGCGGGAGGCCAAGAGACCCAGTACTTC
CDR3aa: CASSVPAGGQETQYF

v_gene: TRBV7-6
abundance: .
j_gene: TRBJ2-7
d_gene: TRBD1
CDR3nt: TGTGCCGGACCTCGGGACAGCTCCTACGAGCAGTACTTC
CDR3aa: CAGPRDSSYEQYF

v_gene: TRBV6-1
abundance: .
j_gene: TRBJ1-5
d_gene: .
CDR3nt: TGTGCCAGCAGCTTGGACAGTTTCAATCAGCCCCAGCATTTT
CDR3aa: CASSLDSFNQPQHF

v_gene: TRBV11-2
abundance: few
j_gene: TRBJ2-7
d_gene: .
CDR3nt: TGTGCCAGCAGCTCCTCGTTGGGGGGACAGAGGGGCGAGCAGTACTTC
CDR3aa: CASSSSLGGQRGEQYF